The T cell receptor (beta chain) under discussion was sequenced for a study of shared clonotypes between healthy human individuals. Across the whole study: Donor composition was a couple of women and three men, aged 18 to 49.

Among the donors, all were Caucasian adults who lived in Nashville, Tennessee. This clone has ten or more counts. The sample contains more than one DNA sequence encoding this CDR3. Assay execution proceeded at the deep level. Ten immunoSEQ deep assay plates served to sequence unsorted PBMC DNA. Sequencing was performed with immunoSEQ multiplex PCR; in TCRdb, only in-frame clones are kept and a portion is missing. The sample has about half a million clones; 81% are singletons. The germline V gene encodes CDR1 SGHTA and CDR2 FQGNSA. With V trimmed by 7 bases and J by 2 bases, 5 bases remained unmatched. The CDR3 spans 13 residues.

The sample taken for sequencing was PBMCs. This chain uses TRBV7-2 with TRBJ2-7, with TRBD2 matching over 7 bases. This clonotype was sampled from a woman aged 40 to 49 in good health. Some clones in this sample may be carry-over from other donors' samples. CDR3 coding DNA: TGTGCCAGCACAGGCGGGAGAACCTACGAGCAGTACTTC. Translated, it gives CASTGGRTYEQYF. The whole variable domain, filled in from reference TRBV7-2 and TRBJ2-7, reads GAGVSQSPSNKVTEKGKDVELRCDPISGHTALYWYRQSLGQGLEFLIYFQGNSAPDKSGLPSDRFSAERTGGSVSTLTIQRTQQEDSAVYLCASTGGRTYEQYFGPGTRLTVT.